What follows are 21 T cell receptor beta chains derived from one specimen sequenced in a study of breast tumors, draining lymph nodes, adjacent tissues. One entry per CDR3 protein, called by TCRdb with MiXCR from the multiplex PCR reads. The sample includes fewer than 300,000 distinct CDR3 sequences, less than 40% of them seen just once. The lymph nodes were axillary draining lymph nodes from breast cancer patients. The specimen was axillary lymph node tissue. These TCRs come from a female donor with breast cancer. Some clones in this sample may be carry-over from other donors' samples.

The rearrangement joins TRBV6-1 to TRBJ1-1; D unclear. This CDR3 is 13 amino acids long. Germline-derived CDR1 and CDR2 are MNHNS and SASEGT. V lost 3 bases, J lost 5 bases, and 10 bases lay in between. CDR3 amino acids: CASSDGRLTEAFF. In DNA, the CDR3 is TGTGCCAGCAGTGATGGTCGCCTGACTGAAGCTTTCTTT.

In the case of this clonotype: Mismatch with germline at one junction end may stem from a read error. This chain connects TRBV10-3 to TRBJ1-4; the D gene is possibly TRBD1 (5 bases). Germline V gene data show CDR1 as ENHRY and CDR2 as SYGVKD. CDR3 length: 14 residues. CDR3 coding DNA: TGTGCCGTCAGTGAATCGACGCCTAGGGGAAAACTGTTTTTT. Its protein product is CAVSESTPRGKLFF.

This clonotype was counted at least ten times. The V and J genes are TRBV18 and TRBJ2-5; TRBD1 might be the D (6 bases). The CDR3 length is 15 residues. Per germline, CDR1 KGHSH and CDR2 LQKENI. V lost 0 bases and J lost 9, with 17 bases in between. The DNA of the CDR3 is TGTGCCAGCTCACCACCAGACAGGCCATCCGGGGCCCAGTACTTC. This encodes CASSPPDRPSGAQYF.

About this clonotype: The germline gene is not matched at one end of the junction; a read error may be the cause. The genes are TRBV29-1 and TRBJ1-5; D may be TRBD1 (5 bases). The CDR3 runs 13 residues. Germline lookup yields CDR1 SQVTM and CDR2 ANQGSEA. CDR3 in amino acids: CGVRDGRNQPQHF. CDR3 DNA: TGCGGCGTTCGGGACGGACGTAATCAGCCCCAGCATTTT.

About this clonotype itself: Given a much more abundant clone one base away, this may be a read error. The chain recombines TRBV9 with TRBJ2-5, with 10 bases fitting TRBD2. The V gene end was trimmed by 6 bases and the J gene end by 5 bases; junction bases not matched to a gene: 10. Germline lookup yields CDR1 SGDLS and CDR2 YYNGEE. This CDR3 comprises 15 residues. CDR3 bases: TGTGCCAGCACGGGCAGCGGGAGGGAGGCGGAGACCCAGTACTTC. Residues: CASTGSGREAETQYF.

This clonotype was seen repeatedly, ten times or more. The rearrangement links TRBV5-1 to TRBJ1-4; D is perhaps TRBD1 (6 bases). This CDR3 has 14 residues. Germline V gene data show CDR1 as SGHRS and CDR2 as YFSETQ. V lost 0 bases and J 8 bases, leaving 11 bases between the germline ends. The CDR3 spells CASSLGTGMEKLFF. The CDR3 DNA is TGCGCCAGCAGCTTGGGCACAGGGATGGAAAAACTGTTTTTT.

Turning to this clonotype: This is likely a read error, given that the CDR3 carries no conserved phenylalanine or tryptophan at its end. CDR3 nucleotide sequence: TGTGCCAGCAGACGTACAGAACCGGGACAGGGAAAATACACTGAAGCTTTCTCT. Encoded protein: CASRRTEPGQGKYTEAFS. The chain uses TRBV7-9 and TRBJ1-1, with 9 bases that match TRBD1. The junction had 17 bases not matched to a gene; V was cut back by 6 bases and J by 3 bases. Germline CDR1 reads SEHNR; CDR2 reads FQNEAQ (reference sequence). The CDR3 extends over 18 amino acids.

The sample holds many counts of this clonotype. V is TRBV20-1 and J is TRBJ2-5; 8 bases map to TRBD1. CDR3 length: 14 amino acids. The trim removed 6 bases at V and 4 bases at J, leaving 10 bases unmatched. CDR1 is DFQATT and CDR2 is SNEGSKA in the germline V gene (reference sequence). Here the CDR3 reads CSAPGQGTRETQYF. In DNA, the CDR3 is TGCAGTGCCCCCGGACAGGGTACACGAGAGACCCAGTACTTC.

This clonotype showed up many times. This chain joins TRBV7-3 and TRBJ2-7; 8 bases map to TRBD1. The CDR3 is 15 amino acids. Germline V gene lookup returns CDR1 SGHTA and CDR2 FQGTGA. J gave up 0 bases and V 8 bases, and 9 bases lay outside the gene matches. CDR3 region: CASAMAGGSSYEQYF. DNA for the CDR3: TGTGCCAGCGCAATGGCAGGGGGCAGCTCCTACGAGCAGTACTTC.

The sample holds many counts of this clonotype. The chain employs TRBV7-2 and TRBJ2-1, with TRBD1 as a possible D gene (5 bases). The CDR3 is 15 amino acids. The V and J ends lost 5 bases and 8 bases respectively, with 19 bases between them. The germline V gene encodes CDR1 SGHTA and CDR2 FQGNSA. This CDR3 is CASSGKTARQYEQFF. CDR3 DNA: TGTGCCAGCAGCGGTAAGACAGCGCGTCAATATGAGCAGTTCTTC.

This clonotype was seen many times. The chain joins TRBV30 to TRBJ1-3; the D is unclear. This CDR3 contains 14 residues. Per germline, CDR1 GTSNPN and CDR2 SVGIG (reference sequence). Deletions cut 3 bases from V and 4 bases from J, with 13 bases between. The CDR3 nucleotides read TGTGCCTGGAGAAAACCCTTCACGGGAAACACCATATATTTT. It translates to CAWRKPFTGNTIYF.

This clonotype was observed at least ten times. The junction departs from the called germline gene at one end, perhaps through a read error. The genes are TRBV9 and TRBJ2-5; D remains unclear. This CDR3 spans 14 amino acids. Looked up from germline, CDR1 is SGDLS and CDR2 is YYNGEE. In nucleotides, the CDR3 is TGTGCCAGCAGCGTATCTACTAACCAAGAGACCCAGTCCTTC. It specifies CASSVSTNQETQSF.

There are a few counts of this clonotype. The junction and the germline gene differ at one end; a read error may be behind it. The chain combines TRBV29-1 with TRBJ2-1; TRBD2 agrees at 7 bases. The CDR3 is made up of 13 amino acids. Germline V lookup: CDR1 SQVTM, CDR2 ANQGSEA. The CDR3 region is CSPTSAMGGEQLF. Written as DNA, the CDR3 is TGCAGCCCAACTAGCGCAATGGGTGGTGAGCAGCTCTTC.

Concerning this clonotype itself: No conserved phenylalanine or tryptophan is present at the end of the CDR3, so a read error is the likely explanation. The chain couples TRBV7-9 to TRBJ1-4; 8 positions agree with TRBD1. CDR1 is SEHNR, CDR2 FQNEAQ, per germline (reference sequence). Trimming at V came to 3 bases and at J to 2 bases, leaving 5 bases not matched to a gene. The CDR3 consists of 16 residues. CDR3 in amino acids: CASSLWRTGTNEKLFV. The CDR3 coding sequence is TGTGCCAGCAGCTTGTGGAGGACAGGGACTAATGAAAAACTGTTTGTT.

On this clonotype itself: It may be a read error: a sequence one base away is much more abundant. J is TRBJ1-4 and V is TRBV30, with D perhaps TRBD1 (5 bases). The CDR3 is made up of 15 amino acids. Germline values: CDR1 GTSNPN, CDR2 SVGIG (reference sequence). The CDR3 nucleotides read TGTGCCCGGAGTGTTATTCTGGGGCCCCATGAAAAACTGTTTTTT. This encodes CARSVILGPHEKLFF. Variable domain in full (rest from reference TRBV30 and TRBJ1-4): SQTIHQWPATLVQPVGSPLSLECTVEGTSNPNLYWYRQAAGRGLQLLFYSVGIGQISSEVPQNLSASRPQDRQFILSSKKLLLSDSGFYLCARSVILGPHEKLFFGSGTQLSVL.

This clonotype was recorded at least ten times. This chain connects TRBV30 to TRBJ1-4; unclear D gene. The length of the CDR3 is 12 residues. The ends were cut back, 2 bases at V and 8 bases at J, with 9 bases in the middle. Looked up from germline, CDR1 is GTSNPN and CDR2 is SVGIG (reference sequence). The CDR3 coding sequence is TGTGCCTGGAGTCCCTTGCGGGAAAAACTGTTTTTT. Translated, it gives CAWSPLREKLFF.

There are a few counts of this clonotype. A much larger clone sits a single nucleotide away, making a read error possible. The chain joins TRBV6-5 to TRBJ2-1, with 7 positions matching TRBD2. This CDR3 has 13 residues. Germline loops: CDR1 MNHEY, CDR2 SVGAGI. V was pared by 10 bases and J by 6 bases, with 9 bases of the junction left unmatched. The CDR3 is CATGPSGINEQFF. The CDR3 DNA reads TGTGCCACCGGGCCTAGCGGAATCAATGAGCAGTTCTTC.

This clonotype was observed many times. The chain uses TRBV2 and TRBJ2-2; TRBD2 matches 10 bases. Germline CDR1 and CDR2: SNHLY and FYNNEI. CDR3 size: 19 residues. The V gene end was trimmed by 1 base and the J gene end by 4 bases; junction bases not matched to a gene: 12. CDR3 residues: CASSEESGRAWGATGELFF. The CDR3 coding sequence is TGTGCCAGCAGTGAAGAGAGCGGGAGGGCCTGGGGGGCCACCGGGGAGCTGTTTTTT.

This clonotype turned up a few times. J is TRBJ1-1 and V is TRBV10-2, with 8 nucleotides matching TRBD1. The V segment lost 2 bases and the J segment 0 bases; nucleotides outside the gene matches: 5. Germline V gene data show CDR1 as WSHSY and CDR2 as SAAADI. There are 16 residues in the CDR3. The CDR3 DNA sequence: TGCGCCAGCAGTGAGACCAGACAGGGGATGAACACTGAAGCTTTCTTT. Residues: CASSETRQGMNTEAFF.

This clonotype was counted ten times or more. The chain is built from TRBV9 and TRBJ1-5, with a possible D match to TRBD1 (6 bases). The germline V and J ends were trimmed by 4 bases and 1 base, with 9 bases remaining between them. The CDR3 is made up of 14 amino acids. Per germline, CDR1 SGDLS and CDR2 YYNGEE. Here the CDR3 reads CASSTGLSNQPQHF. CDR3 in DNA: TGTGCCAGCAGCACAGGGTTGAGCAATCAGCCCCAGCATTTT.

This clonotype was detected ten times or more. This CDR3 is CASSHIQGTGSGANVLTF. Written as DNA, the CDR3 is TGTGCCAGCAGTCATATCCAGGGAACGGGATCAGGGGCCAACGTCCTGACTTTC. The chain recombines TRBV11-2 with TRBJ2-6; D may be TRBD1 or TRBD2 (5 bases each). This CDR3 has 18 residues. Trimming left V 6 bases short and J 4 bases short, with 22 bases between. CDR1 and CDR2 (germline): SGHAT, FQNNGV.